This T cell receptor beta chain was identified during a study of cytomegalovirus exposure and HLA in healthy donors. The germline V gene encodes CDR1 MNHEY and CDR2 SMNVEV (reference sequence). This CDR3 comprises 16 residues. V was trimmed by 2 bases and J by 7 bases, leaving 17 bases between them. There are a few counts of this clone. The PCR was carried out with 60 Vbeta primers and 13 Jbeta primers. Assay: immunoSEQ multiplex PCR; the TCRdb copy retains only in-frame clones and omits some. Of over 110,000 clones in the sample, under 90% were seen once. This TCR derives from a male donor in good health and CMV-seronegative. This chain links TRBV27 with TRBJ1-4; D call uncertain. Sequencing was performed on PBMCs. CDR3 bases: TGTGCCAGCAGTTTAGGAAGACTCCTAAGTGGTGAAAAACTGTTTTTT. It codes for CASSLGRLLSGEKLFF. The whole variable domain, filled in from reference TRBV27 and TRBJ1-4, reads EAQVTQNPRYLITVTGKKLTVTCSQNMNHEYMSWYRQDPGLGLRQIYYSMNVEVTDKGDVPEGYKVSRKEKRNFPLILESPSPNQTSLYFCASSLGRLLSGEKLFFGSGTQLSVL.